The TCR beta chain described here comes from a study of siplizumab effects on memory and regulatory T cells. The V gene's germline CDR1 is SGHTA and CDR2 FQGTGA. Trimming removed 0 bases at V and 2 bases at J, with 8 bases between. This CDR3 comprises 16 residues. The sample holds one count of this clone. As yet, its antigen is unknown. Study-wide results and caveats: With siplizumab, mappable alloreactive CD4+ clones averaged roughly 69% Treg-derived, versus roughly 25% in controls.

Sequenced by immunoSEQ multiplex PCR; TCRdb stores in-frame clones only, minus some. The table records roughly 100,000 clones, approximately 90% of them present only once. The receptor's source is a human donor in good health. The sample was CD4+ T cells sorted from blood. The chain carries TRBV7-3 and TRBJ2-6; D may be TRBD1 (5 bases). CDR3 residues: CASSLTPGPGANVLTF. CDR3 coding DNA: TGTGCCAGCAGCTTAACCCCAGGGCCTGGGGCCAACGTCCTGACTTTC.